This T cell receptor beta chain was recorded in a study of cytomegalovirus exposure and HLA in healthy donors. This CDR3 spans 18 amino acids. CDR1 and CDR2 (germline): SNHLY, FYNNEI. As concerns this clone: One end of the junction varies from germline; a read error may be responsible.

The assay was immunoSEQ multiplex PCR, and TCRdb's table has in-frame clones only and misses some. The sample has some 130,000 clones, around 80% seen once. The TCR originated in a man under 40 in good health and CMV-seropositive. The chain carries TRBV2 and TRBJ2-7; 14 bases align to TRBD2. The specimen was PBMCs. CDR3 region: CASREGLAGGTDSYEQYF. The DNA of the CDR3 is TGTGCCAGCAGAGAAGGACTAGCGGGGGGTACAGACTCCTACGAGCAGTACTTC.